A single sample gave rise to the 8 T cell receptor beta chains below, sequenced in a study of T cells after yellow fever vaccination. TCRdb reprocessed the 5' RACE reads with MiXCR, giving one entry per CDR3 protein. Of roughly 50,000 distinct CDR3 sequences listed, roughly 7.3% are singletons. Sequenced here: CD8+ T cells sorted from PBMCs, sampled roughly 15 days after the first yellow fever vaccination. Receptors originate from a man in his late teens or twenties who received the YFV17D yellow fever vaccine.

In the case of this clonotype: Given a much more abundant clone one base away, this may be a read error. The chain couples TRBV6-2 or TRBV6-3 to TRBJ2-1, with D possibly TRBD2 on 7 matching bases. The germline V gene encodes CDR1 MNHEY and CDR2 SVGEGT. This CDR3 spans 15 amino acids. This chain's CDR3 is CASSQRGASYNKQFF. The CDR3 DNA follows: TGTGCCAGCAGTCAACGGGGGGCCTCCTACAATAAGCAGTTCTTC.

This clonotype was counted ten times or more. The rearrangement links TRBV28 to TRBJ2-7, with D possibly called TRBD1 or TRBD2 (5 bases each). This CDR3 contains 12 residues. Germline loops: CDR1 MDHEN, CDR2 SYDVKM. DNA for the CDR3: TGTGCCAGCAGTACCCGGGACGCCCCAGTGGGTGTC. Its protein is CASSTRDAPVGV.

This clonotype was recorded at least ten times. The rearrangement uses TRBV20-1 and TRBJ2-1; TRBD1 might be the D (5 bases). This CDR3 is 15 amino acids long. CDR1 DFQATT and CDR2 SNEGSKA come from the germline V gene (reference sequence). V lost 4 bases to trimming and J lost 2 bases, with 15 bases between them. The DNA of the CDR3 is TGCAGTGCTATGGGGCCAGTAGATGCCTACAATGAGCAGTTCTTC. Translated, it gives CSAMGPVDAYNEQFF.

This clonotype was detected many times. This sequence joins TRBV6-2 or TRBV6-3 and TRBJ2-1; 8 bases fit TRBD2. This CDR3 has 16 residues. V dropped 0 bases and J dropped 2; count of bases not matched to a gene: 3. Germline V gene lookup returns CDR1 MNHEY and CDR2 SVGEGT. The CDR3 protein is CASSYSIAGPYNEQFF. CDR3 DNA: TGTGCCAGCAGTTACTCTATAGCGGGGCCCTACAATGAGCAGTTCTTC.

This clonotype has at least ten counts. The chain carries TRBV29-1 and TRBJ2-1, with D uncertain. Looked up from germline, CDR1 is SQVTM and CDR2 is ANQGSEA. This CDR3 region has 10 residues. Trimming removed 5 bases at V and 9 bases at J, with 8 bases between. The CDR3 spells CSVIGPEQFF. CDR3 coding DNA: TGCAGCGTTATAGGGCCTGAGCAGTTCTTC.

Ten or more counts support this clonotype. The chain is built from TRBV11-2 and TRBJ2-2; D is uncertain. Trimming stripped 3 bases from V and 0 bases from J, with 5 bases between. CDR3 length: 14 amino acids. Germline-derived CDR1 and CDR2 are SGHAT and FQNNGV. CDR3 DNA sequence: TGTGCCAGCAGCTTCATTTCGAACACCGGGGAGCTGTTTTTT. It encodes CASSFISNTGELFF.

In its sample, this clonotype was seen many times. The DNA of the CDR3 is TGCGCCAGCAGTGGGGGGACAGGGAGGGATCAGCCCCAGCATTTT. Amino acid sequence: CASSGGTGRDQPQHF. The gene calls are TRBV10-2 and TRBJ1-5; 9 bases match TRBD1. Germline V gives CDR1 WSHSY, CDR2 SAAADI. Trimming at V came to 4 bases and at J to 5 bases, leaving 6 bases not matched to a gene. This CDR3 is 15 amino acids long.

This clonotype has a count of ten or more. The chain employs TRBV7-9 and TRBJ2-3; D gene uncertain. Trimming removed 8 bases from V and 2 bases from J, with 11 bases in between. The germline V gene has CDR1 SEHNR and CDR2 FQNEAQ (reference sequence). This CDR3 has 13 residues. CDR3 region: CASQVGPTDTQYF. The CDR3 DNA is TGTGCCAGCCAAGTGGGTCCCACAGATACGCAGTATTTT.